The next 3 T cell receptor beta chains were all read from a single sample in a study of cytomegalovirus exposure and HLA in healthy donors. The PCR was carried out with 60 Vbeta primers and 13 Jbeta primers. Sequencing used immunoSEQ multiplex PCR; TCRdb keeps in-frame clones, though not all of them. The sample gives around 120,000 clones, 15% to 19% of which show up once; 1.9% is in the top ten. Sequencing used PBMCs. These receptors were collected from a woman younger than 30 in good health and CMV-seronegative.

The chain is built from TRBV15 and TRBJ1-5; D gene unclear. The CDR3 length is 15 residues. Germline V gene sequence: CDR1 LNHNV, CDR2 YYDKDF (reference sequence). Between the trimmed V and J ends, which lost 0 bases and 8 bases, there was a span of 14 bases. CDR3 loop: CATSREPHSSEPQHF. The DNA of the CDR3 is TGTGCCACCAGCAGAGAACCCCACAGTAGTGAGCCCCAGCATTTT.

This clone came up a few times. This rearrangement joins TRBV9 to TRBJ2-3, with 10 nucleotides matching TRBD2. Germline loops: CDR1 SGDLS, CDR2 YYNGEE. V dropped 4 bases and J dropped 2; count of bases not matched to a gene: 10. CDR3 size: 17 residues. CDR3 DNA sequence: TGTGCCAGCAGCACTCCAGGACTAGCGGCCTACACAGATACGCAGTATTTT. Translating gives CASSTPGLAAYTDTQYF.

This clone was detected a few times. V and J are TRBV25-1 and TRBJ2-7; TRBD1 might be the D (6 bases). Looked up from germline, CDR1 is MGHDK and CDR2 is SYGVNS. The CDR3 runs to 14 residues. Trimming stripped 1 base from V and 4 bases from J, with 11 bases between. The CDR3 region is CASSELAGEYEQYF. The CDR3 coding sequence is TGTGCCAGCAGTGAATTGGCAGGGGAATACGAGCAGTACTTC.